This is a list of T cell receptor beta chains from one sample in a study of T cell changes during pregnancy in multiple sclerosis. The table came from immunoSEQ multiplex PCR; TCRdb's copy has only in-frame clones and leaves some out. Found here are about 64,000 clones, almost 97% of them singletons; the top ten hold roughly 2.4%. The sequences come from CD8+ T cells from peripheral blood mononuclear cells, collected after pregnancy. The receptors here all came from a female donor with multiple sclerosis, enrolled in a pregnancy study. The CDR3 runs from the conserved cysteine through the conserved F or W. The D gene is left open where the match is weak. Clone size is not always given. Where it is, it says once, few, many or a class for expanded clones.

v_gene: TRBV23-1
d_gene: NA
j_gene: TRBJ2-1
abundance: NA
CDR3aa: CASSQTTRNEQFF
CDR3nt: TGCGCCAGCAGTCAGACGACACGCAATGAGCAGTTCTTC

v_gene: TRBV27
d_gene: NA
j_gene: TRBJ1-2
abundance: NA
CDR3aa: CASSGPLLGAYGYTF
CDR3nt: TGTGCCAGCAGTGGGCCCCTTTTGGGGGCTTATGGCTACACCTTC

v_gene: TRBV5-4
d_gene: NA
j_gene: TRBJ2-3
abundance: NA
CDR3aa: CASSSPQGQKNTDTQYF
CDR3nt: TGTGCCAGCAGCTCGCCCCAGGGACAAAAAAACACAGATACGCAGTATTTT

v_gene: TRBV6-6
d_gene: TRBD2
j_gene: TRBJ2-3
abundance: NA
CDR3aa: CASTLSGGTSGSAQYF
CDR3nt: TGTGCCAGCACCCTATCGGGGGGGACTAGCGGGAGTGCGCAGTATTTT

v_gene: TRBV9
d_gene: NA
j_gene: TRBJ2-7
abundance: NA
CDR3aa: CASSVGAGEQYF
CDR3nt: TGTGCCAGCAGCGTAGGGGCAGGCGAGCAGTACTTC

v_gene: TRBV23-1
d_gene: TRBD1
j_gene: TRBJ2-6
abundance: NA
CDR3aa: CASSPWWDRVLAGANVLTF
CDR3nt: TGCGCCAGCAGTCCTTGGTGGGACAGGGTCCTCGCTGGGGCCAACGTCCTGACTTTC

v_gene: TRBV7-9
d_gene: NA
j_gene: TRBJ1-1
abundance: NA
CDR3aa: CASSSPGTEAFF
CDR3nt: TGTGCCAGCAGCTCCCCGGGCACTGAAGCTTTCTTT

v_gene: TRBV6-5
d_gene: TRBD2
j_gene: TRBJ2-7
abundance: NA
CDR3aa: CASSYSAGAPYEQYF
CDR3nt: TGTGCCAGCAGTTACTCGGCGGGAGCCCCCTACGAGCAGTACTTC

v_gene: TRBV21-1
d_gene: NA
j_gene: TRBJ1-3
abundance: NA
CDR3aa: CASSHTGYHSGNTIYF
CDR3nt: TGTGCCAGCAGCCACACAGGGTACCACTCTGGAAACACCATATATTTT

v_gene: TRBV11-2
d_gene: TRBD2
j_gene: TRBJ2-5
abundance: NA
CDR3aa: CASSGGLAGMGMGETQYF
CDR3nt: TGTGCCAGCAGTGGGGGACTAGCGGGAATGGGTATGGGAGAGACCCAGTACTTC

v_gene: TRBV9
d_gene: NA
j_gene: TRBJ2-1
abundance: NA
CDR3aa: CASSTSHNEQFF
CDR3nt: TGTGCCAGCAGCACCAGTCACAATGAGCAGTTCTTC

v_gene: TRBV5-4
d_gene: NA
j_gene: TRBJ2-2
abundance: once
CDR3aa: CASSLRQTNTGELFF
CDR3nt: TGTGCCAGCAGCTTGCGACAGACGAACACCGGGGAGCTGTTTTTT

v_gene: TRBV5-5
d_gene: TRBD1
j_gene: TRBJ1-2
abundance: NA
CDR3aa: CASSWWTGDYYGYTF
CDR3nt: TGTGCCAGCAGTTGGTGGACAGGGGACTACTATGGCTACACCTTC

v_gene: TRBV7-2
d_gene: TRBD1
j_gene: TRBJ2-7
abundance: NA
CDR3aa: CASSFGDRDPSYEQYF
CDR3nt: TGTGCCAGCAGCTTCGGGGACAGGGACCCTTCCTACGAGCAGTACTTC

v_gene: TRBV9
d_gene: TRBD1
j_gene: TRBJ2-7
abundance: NA
CDR3aa: CASSVGTGGGEQYF
CDR3nt: TGTGCCAGCAGCGTAGGGACAGGGGGCGGCGAGCAGTACTTC

v_gene: TRBV7-9
d_gene: TRBD2
j_gene: TRBJ2-7
abundance: NA
CDR3aa: CASSSTSGRVYEQYF
CDR3nt: TGTGCCAGCAGTTCGACTAGCGGGAGAGTTTACGAGCAGTACTTC

v_gene: TRBV19
d_gene: NA
j_gene: TRBJ2-1
abundance: NA
CDR3aa: CASSIGGARNEQFF
CDR3nt: TGTGCCAGTAGTATCGGAGGGGCGCGGAATGAGCAGTTCTTC

v_gene: TRBV19
d_gene: TRBD1
j_gene: TRBJ2-1
abundance: NA
CDR3aa: CASDRGNEQFF
CDR3nt: TGTGCCAGTGACAGGGGTAACGAGCAGTTCTTC

v_gene: TRBV10-3
d_gene: TRBD1
j_gene: TRBJ1-2
abundance: NA
CDR3aa: CAISEGTGGAYGYTF
CDR3nt: TGTGCCATCAGTGAAGGGACAGGGGGTGCCTATGGCTACACCTTC

v_gene: TRBV29-1
d_gene: TRBD1
j_gene: TRBJ1-5
abundance: once
CDR3aa: CSVETGDSNQPQHF
CDR3nt: TGCAGCGTTGAAACAGGGGATAGCAATCAGCCCCAGCATTTT

v_gene: TRBV28
d_gene: NA
j_gene: TRBJ2-5
abundance: once
CDR3aa: CASRAGVIETQYF
CDR3nt: TGTGCCAGCAGGGCCGGAGTAATAGAGACCCAGTACTTC

v_gene: TRBV9
d_gene: NA
j_gene: TRBJ2-5
abundance: NA
CDR3aa: CASSANRGQGETQYF
CDR3nt: TGTGCCAGCAGCGCCAACCGCGGGCAGGGGGAGACCCAGTACTTC

v_gene: TRBV15
d_gene: TRBD1
j_gene: TRBJ1-4
abundance: NA
CDR3aa: CATSREGDRNEKLFF
CDR3nt: TGTGCCACCAGCAGAGAAGGGGACAGAAATGAAAAACTGTTTTTT

v_gene: TRBV18
d_gene: TRBD1
j_gene: TRBJ2-1
abundance: NA
CDR3aa: CASSLAGGDEQFF
CDR3nt: TGTGCCAGCTCACTTGCAGGGGGCGATGAGCAGTTCTTC

v_gene: TRBV5-1
d_gene: NA
j_gene: TRBJ1-2
abundance: once
CDR3aa: CASSLAFGWRYYGYTF
CDR3nt: TGCGCCAGCAGCTTGGCCTTCGGATGGAGATACTATGGCTACACCTTC

v_gene: TRBV19
d_gene: TRBD2
j_gene: TRBJ2-7
abundance: NA
CDR3aa: CASSDPSGRVNEQYF
CDR3nt: TGTGCCAGCTCCGATCCTAGCGGACGGGTAAACGAGCAGTACTTC

v_gene: TRBV7-8
d_gene: TRBD1
j_gene: TRBJ2-5
abundance: NA
CDR3aa: CASSLISSGGIETQYF
CDR3nt: TGTGCCAGCAGCTTAATTTCGTCAGGGGGAATAGAGACCCAGTACTTC

v_gene: TRBV29-1
d_gene: NA
j_gene: TRBJ1-2
abundance: NA
CDR3aa: CSVESSPYGYTF
CDR3nt: TGCAGCGTTGAAAGCTCCCCCTATGGCTACACCTTC

v_gene: TRBV10-3
d_gene: NA
j_gene: TRBJ1-5
abundance: NA
CDR3aa: CAISESQGLSNQPQHF
CDR3nt: TGTGCCATCAGTGAGTCTCAAGGACTTAGTAATCAGCCCCAGCATTTT

v_gene: TRBV27
d_gene: TRBD1
j_gene: TRBJ1-2
abundance: once
CDR3aa: CASSPSRGVLDYGYTF
CDR3nt: TGTGCCAGCAGTCCCAGCAGGGGGGTATTGGACTATGGCTACACCTTC

v_gene: TRBV13
d_gene: NA
j_gene: TRBJ2-2
abundance: NA
CDR3aa: CASSPLAGELFF
CDR3nt: TGTGCCAGCAGCCCACTAGCCGGGGAGCTGTTTTTT

v_gene: TRBV10-3
d_gene: TRBD2
j_gene: TRBJ2-1
abundance: NA
CDR3aa: CAITEVAGGPNEQFF
CDR3nt: TGTGCCATCACTGAGGTAGCGGGAGGCCCCAATGAGCAGTTCTTC

v_gene: TRBV7-9
d_gene: NA
j_gene: TRBJ2-5
abundance: NA
CDR3aa: CASSFQGETQYF
CDR3nt: TGTGCCAGCAGCTTTCAGGGGGAGACCCAGTACTTC

v_gene: TRBV19
d_gene: TRBD2
j_gene: TRBJ2-5
abundance: NA
CDR3aa: CASSTGTSAETQYF
CDR3nt: TGTGCCAGTAGCACCGGGACTAGTGCGGAGACCCAGTACTTC

v_gene: TRBV5-4
d_gene: TRBD1
j_gene: TRBJ2-3
abundance: NA
CDR3aa: CASSAWTGLVTDTQYF
CDR3nt: TGTGCCAGCAGCGCCTGGACAGGCTTAGTCACAGATACGCAGTATTTT

v_gene: TRBV30
d_gene: NA
j_gene: TRBJ1-1
abundance: NA
CDR3aa: CAWSVRGLTEAFF
CDR3nt: TGTGCCTGGAGTGTTAGGGGTTTGACTGAAGCTTTCTTT

v_gene: TRBV9
d_gene: NA
j_gene: TRBJ1-4
abundance: NA
CDR3aa: CASSVAYQGLGEKLFF
CDR3nt: TGTGCCAGCAGCGTAGCGTACCAGGGCCTAGGGGAAAAACTGTTTTTT

v_gene: TRBV19
d_gene: NA
j_gene: TRBJ2-1
abundance: NA
CDR3aa: CASSYGTPAGGEQFF
CDR3nt: TGTGCCAGTAGTTACGGGACTCCGGCCGGGGGTGAGCAGTTCTTC

v_gene: TRBV19
d_gene: NA
j_gene: TRBJ2-1
abundance: NA
CDR3aa: CASSVSGLSSYNEQFF
CDR3nt: TGTGCCAGTAGTGTTAGCGGTTTAAGCTCCTACAATGAGCAGTTCTTC

v_gene: TRBV27
d_gene: NA
j_gene: TRBJ2-7
abundance: NA
CDR3aa: CASSLSTGYEQYF
CDR3nt: TGTGCCAGCAGTTTATCGACAGGCTACGAGCAGTACTTC

v_gene: TRBV5-8
d_gene: NA
j_gene: TRBJ2-3
abundance: NA
CDR3aa: CASSFGAGVTDTQYF
CDR3nt: TGTGCCAGCAGCTTTGGGGCAGGGGTTACAGATACGCAGTATTTT

v_gene: TRBV5-8
d_gene: TRBD1
j_gene: TRBJ1-1
abundance: NA
CDR3aa: CASSSTGQGHTEAFF
CDR3nt: TGTGCCAGCAGCTCCACAGGACAGGGTCACACTGAAGCTTTCTTT